This TCR beta chain was retrieved from a study of cytomegalovirus exposure and HLA in healthy donors. Findings and caveats of the study: Most subjects had HLA-A and HLA-B alleles reportedly predicted accurately by TCR beta sequences. A missense DCLRE1C variant was associated with V- and J-gene trimming of TCR beta chains in a later analysis, and an independent cohort replicated the association. There were a few CMV-associated chains whose specificity for CMV antigens was confirmed in vitro.

This clone has only a few counts. What it recognizes is unknown. Germline assignment: CDR1 LNHDA and CDR2 SQIVND (reference sequence). The CDR3 covers 13 residues. The ends were cut back, 4 bases at V and 7 bases at J, with 10 bases in the middle. The PCR ran on 60 Vbeta and 13 Jbeta primers. Profiled with immunoSEQ multiplex PCR; TCRdb holds only in-frame clones, not every one. The sample shows 95,000 to 150,000 clones, approximately 65% of them seen only once. The source is a man aged 18 to 30 in good health and CMV-seronegative. Material: PBMCs. V gene TRBV19 combines with J gene TRBJ2-2; D is ambiguous. This CDR3 is CASSTPGFGELFF. The DNA for the CDR3 is TGTGCCAGTAGTACCCCCGGGTTCGGGGAGCTGTTTTTT.